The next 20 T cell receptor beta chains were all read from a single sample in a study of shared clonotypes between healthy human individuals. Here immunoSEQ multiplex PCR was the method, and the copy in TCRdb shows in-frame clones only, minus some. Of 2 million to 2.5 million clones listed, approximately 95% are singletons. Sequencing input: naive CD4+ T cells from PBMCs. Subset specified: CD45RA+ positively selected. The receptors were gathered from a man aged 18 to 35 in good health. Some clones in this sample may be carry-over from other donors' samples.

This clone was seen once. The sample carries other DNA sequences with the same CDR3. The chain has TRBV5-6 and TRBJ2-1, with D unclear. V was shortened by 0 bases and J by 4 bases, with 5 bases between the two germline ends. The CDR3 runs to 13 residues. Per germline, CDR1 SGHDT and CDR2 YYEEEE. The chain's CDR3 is CASSLVQYNEQFF. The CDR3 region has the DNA TGTGCCAGCAGCTTGGTACAGTACAATGAGCAGTTCTTC.

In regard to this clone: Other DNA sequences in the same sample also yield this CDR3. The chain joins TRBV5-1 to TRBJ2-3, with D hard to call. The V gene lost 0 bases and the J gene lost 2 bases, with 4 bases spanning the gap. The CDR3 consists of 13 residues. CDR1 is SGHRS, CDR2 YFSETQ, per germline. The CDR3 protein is CASSLGPTDTQYF. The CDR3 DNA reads TGCGCCAGCAGCTTGGGCCCCACAGATACGCAGTATTTT.

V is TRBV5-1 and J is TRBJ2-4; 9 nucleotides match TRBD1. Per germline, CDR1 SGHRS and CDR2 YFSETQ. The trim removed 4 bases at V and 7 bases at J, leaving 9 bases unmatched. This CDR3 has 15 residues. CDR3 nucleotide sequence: TGCGCCAGCAGCCCGCTGGGGACAGGGTTGAACATTCAGTACTTC. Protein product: CASSPLGTGLNIQYF.

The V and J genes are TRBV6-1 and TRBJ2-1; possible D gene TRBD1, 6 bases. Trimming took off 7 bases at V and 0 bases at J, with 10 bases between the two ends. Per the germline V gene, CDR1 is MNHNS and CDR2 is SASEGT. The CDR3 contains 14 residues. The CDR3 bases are TGTGCCAGCAAACGGGACAACTCCTACAATGAGCAGTTCTTC. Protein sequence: CASKRDNSYNEQFF.

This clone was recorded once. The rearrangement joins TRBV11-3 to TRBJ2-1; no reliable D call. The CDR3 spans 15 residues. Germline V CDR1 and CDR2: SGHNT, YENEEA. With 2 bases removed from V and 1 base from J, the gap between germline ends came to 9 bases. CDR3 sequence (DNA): TGTGCCAGCAGCTTAAGACGGAATTCCTACAATGAGCAGTTCTTC. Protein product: CASSLRRNSYNEQFF.

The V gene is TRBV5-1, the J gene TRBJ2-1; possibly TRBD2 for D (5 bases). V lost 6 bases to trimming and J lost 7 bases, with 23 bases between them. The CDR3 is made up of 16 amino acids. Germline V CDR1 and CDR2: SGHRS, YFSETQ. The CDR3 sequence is CASTILEGSQVNEQFF. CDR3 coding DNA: TGCGCCAGCACCATATTAGAGGGATCACAAGTGAATGAGCAGTTCTTC.

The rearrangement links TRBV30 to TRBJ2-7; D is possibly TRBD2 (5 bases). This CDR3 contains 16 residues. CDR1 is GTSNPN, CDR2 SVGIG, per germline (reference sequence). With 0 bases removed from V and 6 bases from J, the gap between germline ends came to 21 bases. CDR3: CAWSVLQVRGPGEQYF. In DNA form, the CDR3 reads TGTGCCTGGAGTGTACTCCAAGTCAGAGGGCCAGGCGAGCAGTACTTC.

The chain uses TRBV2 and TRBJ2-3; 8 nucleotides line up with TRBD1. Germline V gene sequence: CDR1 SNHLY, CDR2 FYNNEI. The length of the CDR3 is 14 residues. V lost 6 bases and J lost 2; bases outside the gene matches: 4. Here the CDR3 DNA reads TGTGCCAGCAGATGGGGACAGGTCACAGATACGCAGTATTTT. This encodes CASRWGQVTDTQYF.

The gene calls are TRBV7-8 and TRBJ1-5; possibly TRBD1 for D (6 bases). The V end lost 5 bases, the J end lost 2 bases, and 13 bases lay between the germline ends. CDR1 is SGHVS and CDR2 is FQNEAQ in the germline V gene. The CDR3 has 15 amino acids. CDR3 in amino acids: CASSRGDIGNQPQHF. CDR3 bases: TGTGCCAGCAGCCGCGGGGACATCGGCAATCAGCCCCAGCATTTT.

For the CDR3, the DNA is TGTGCCAGCAGCCTACTAACCCAAGAGACCCAGTACTTC. Translation: CASSLLTQETQYF. The genes are TRBV7-6 and TRBJ2-5; D is ambiguous. CDR1 and CDR2 from the germline V gene are SGHVS and FNYEAQ. Between the trimmed V and J ends, which lost 5 bases and 1 base, there was a span of 8 bases. CDR3 size: 13 residues.

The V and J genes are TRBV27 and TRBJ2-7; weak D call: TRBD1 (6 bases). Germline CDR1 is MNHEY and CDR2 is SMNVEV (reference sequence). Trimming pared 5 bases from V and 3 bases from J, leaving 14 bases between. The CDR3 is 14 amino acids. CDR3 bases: TGTGCCAGCAGTCCATGGGACACCAACTACGAGCAGTACTTC. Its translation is CASSPWDTNYEQYF.

CDR3 amino acids: CATSGHGRAVNIQYF. As DNA, the CDR3 is TGTGCCACCAGCGGTCACGGGAGGGCCGTCAACATTCAGTACTTC. The rearrangement uses TRBV15 and TRBJ2-4, with 8 nucleotides matching TRBD2. Germline V gene sequence: CDR1 LNHNV, CDR2 YYDKDF (reference sequence). The CDR3 has 15 amino acids. V shed 5 bases and J 7 bases; nucleotides not matched to a gene: 10. The variable domain in full, completed from reference TRBV15 and TRBJ2-4, reads DAMVIQNPRYQVTQFGKPVTLSCSQTLNHNVMYWYQQKSSQAPKLLFHYYDKDFNNEADTPDNFQSRRPNTSFCFLDIRSPGLGDTAMYLCATSGHGRAVNIQYFGAGTRLSVL.

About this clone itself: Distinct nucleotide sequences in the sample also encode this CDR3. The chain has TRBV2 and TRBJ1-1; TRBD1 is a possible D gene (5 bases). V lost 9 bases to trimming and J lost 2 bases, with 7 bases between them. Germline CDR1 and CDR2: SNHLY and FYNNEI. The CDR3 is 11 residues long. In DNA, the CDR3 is TGTGCCAGTCAGGGAAACACTGAAGCTTTCTTT. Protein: CASQGNTEAFF.

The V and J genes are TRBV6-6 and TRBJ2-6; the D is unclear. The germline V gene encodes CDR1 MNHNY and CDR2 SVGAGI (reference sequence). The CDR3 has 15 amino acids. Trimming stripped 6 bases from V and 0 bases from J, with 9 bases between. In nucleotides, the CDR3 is TGTGCCAGCAGACACGACAACTCTGGGGCCAACGTCCTGACTTTC. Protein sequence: CASRHDNSGANVLTF.

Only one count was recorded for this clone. The CDR3 nucleotides are TGTGCCAGCACCTATCCGACGGAAAAACTGTTTTTT. It yields the protein CASTYPTEKLFF. The chain employs TRBV7-9 and TRBJ1-4; no clear D gene. The germline gives CDR1 SEHNR, CDR2 FQNEAQ (reference sequence). V was trimmed by 7 bases and J by 8 bases, leaving 11 bases between them. The CDR3 runs to 12 residues.

CDR3 in DNA: TGTGCCAGCACCGAAAGTTCCACCGGGACAGGGTCCCTCGGGCAGTACTTC. Its translation is CASTESSTGTGSLGQYF. The chain employs TRBV28 and TRBJ2-7; the match to TRBD1 covers 9 bases. V dropped 7 bases and J dropped 9; count of bases not matched to a gene: 22. Germline CDR1 reads MDHEN; CDR2 reads SYDVKM. This CDR3 region has 17 residues. The full variable domain, in which reference TRBV28 and TRBJ2-7 provide the parts outside the CDR3, is DVKVTQSSRYLVKRTGEKVFLECVQDMDHENMFWYRQDPGLGLRLIYFSYDVKMKEKGDIPEGYSVSREKKERFSLILESASTNQTSMYLCASTESSTGTGSLGQYFGPGTRLTVT.

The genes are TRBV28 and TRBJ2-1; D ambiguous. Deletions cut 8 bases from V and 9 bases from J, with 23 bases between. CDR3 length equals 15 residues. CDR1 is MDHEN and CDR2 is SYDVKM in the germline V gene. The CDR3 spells CASPRPGLPMGEQFF. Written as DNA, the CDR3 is TGTGCCAGCCCCCGTCCCGGGCTCCCCATGGGTGAGCAGTTCTTC. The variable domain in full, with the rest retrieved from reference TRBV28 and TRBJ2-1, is DVKVTQSSRYLVKRTGEKVFLECVQDMDHENMFWYRQDPGLGLRLIYFSYDVKMKEKGDIPEGYSVSREKKERFSLILESASTNQTSMYLCASPRPGLPMGEQFFGPGTRLTVL.

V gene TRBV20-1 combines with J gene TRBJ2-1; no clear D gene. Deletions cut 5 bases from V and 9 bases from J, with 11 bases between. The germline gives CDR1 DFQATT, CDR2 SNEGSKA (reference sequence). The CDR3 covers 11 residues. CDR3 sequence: CSARWNSEQFF. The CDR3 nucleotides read TGCAGTGCTCGGTGGAACAGTGAGCAGTTCTTC.

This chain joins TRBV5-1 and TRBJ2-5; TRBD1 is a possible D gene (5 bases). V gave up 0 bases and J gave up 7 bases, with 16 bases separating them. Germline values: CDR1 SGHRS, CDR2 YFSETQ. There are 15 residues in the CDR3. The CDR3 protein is CASSLDQGIRGTQYF. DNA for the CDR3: TGCGCCAGCAGCTTGGACCAGGGAATTCGTGGGACCCAGTACTTC.

The CDR3 loop reads CASSWGWAADNEQFF. The DNA of the CDR3 is TGCGCCAGCAGCTGGGGATGGGCAGCCGACAATGAGCAGTTCTTC. This chain connects TRBV5-1 to TRBJ2-1; D remains ambiguous. CDR3 length: 15 amino acids. Trimming cost V 3 bases and J 5 bases, with 15 bases left between them. Germline CDR1 SGHRS, CDR2 YFSETQ.